This is a list of T cell receptor beta chains from one sample in a study of T cell responses to AZD1222 COVID-19 vaccine. Libraries were prepared by immunoSEQ multiplex PCR; TCRdb keeps only in-frame clonotypes and omits some of them. The sample shows 150,000 to 200,000 clones, approximately 90% of them seen only once. This material consisted of peripheral blood, taken 28 days after the second AZD1222 dose. These receptor sequences come from an adult who received the AZD1222 COVID-19 vaccine. Both conserved end residues are part of each CDR3. A D gene is named only where the DNA matches it firmly. Size tells how often a clone was seen (once, few, many) or the class of an expanded clone, and some rows leave it out.

j_gene: TRBJ2-7
abundance: once
d_gene: TRBD2
v_gene: TRBV7-2
CDR3nt: TGTGCCAGCAGCTTCGGGGGGGGCGGGAACGGGACATACGAGCAGTACTTC
CDR3aa: CASSFGGGGNGTYEQYF

j_gene: TRBJ2-5
abundance: once
d_gene: NA
v_gene: TRBV2
CDR3nt: TGTGCCAGCAGTGGCATCCTCAGCAGGGAGACCCAGTACTTC
CDR3aa: CASSGILSRETQYF

j_gene: TRBJ2-3
abundance: NA
d_gene: TRBD1
v_gene: TRBV7-2
CDR3nt: TGTGCCAGCAGCGCGCGGACAGGGGGCGATCCCCCCACAGATACGCAGTATTTT
CDR3aa: CASSARTGGDPPTDTQYF

j_gene: TRBJ1-3
abundance: NA
d_gene: NA
v_gene: TRBV6-5
CDR3nt: TGTGCCAGCAGTTACTCGAGAGGGACTGGAAACACCATATATTTT
CDR3aa: CASSYSRGTGNTIYF

j_gene: TRBJ1-4
abundance: NA
d_gene: NA
v_gene: TRBV7-9
CDR3nt: TGTGCCAGCAGCTTGGGGGACATTTCAACTAATGAAAAACTGTTTTTT
CDR3aa: CASSLGDISTNEKLFF

j_gene: TRBJ2-7
abundance: few
d_gene: TRBD2
v_gene: TRBV2
CDR3nt: TGTGCCAGCAGCCTGACTAGCACGAGAGACGAGCAGTACTTC
CDR3aa: CASSLTSTRDEQYF

j_gene: TRBJ1-2
abundance: NA
d_gene: TRBD1
v_gene: TRBV6-5
CDR3nt: TGTGCCAGCAGTTGGACAGGGGGTAACTATGGCTACACCTTC
CDR3aa: CASSWTGGNYGYTF

j_gene: TRBJ2-1
abundance: NA
d_gene: TRBD2
v_gene: TRBV7-2
CDR3nt: TGTGCCAGCAGCTTTGGACTAGCGGGAGACAATGAGCAGTTCTTC
CDR3aa: CASSFGLAGDNEQFF

j_gene: TRBJ2-2
abundance: NA
d_gene: NA
v_gene: TRBV7-2
CDR3nt: TGTGCCAGCAGCGGCGGACCGGGAAAATCCACCGGGGAGCTGTTTTTT
CDR3aa: CASSGGPGKSTGELFF

j_gene: TRBJ1-1
abundance: NA
d_gene: NA
v_gene: TRBV19
CDR3nt: TGTGCCAGTAGTACAGGGAGAATGAAAGCTTTCTTT
CDR3aa: CASSTGRMKAFF

j_gene: TRBJ2-7
abundance: NA
d_gene: TRBD2
v_gene: TRBV5-1
CDR3nt: TGCGCCAGCAGCGGAAGACTAGCGGGAGCCTACGAGCAGTACTTC
CDR3aa: CASSGRLAGAYEQYF

j_gene: TRBJ2-2
abundance: NA
d_gene: TRBD1
v_gene: TRBV10-1
CDR3nt: TGCGCCAGCAGTGTCTCAAGGACAGGGTCGGGCACCGGGGAGCTGTTTTTT
CDR3aa: CASSVSRTGSGTGELFF

j_gene: TRBJ1-5
abundance: NA
d_gene: TRBD1
v_gene: TRBV9
CDR3nt: TGTGCCAGCAGCGTAGCTCCACAGGGGATGGCCCAGCATTTT
CDR3aa: CASSVAPQGMAQHF

j_gene: TRBJ1-4
abundance: NA
d_gene: TRBD1
v_gene: TRBV6-2/TRBV6-3
CDR3nt: TGTGCCAGCAGTGCACCGGGACAGGGGACGGAAAAACTGTTTTTT
CDR3aa: CASSAPGQGTEKLFF

j_gene: TRBJ1-1
abundance: NA
d_gene: NA
v_gene: TRBV9
CDR3nt: TGTGCCAGCAGCCTAGAGGAACGGCGGGGGACTGAAGCTTTCTTT
CDR3aa: CASSLEERRGTEAFF

j_gene: TRBJ1-1
abundance: NA
d_gene: NA
v_gene: TRBV27
CDR3nt: TGTGCCAGCAGTTTCCTGGGAGAGAACACTGAAGCTTTCTTT
CDR3aa: CASSFLGENTEAFF

j_gene: TRBJ1-5
abundance: NA
d_gene: NA
v_gene: TRBV9
CDR3nt: TGTGCCAGCAGCGACGGGGCGGGGGGCAATCAGCCCCAGCATTTT
CDR3aa: CASSDGAGGNQPQHF

j_gene: TRBJ2-7
abundance: NA
d_gene: TRBD2
v_gene: TRBV7-3
CDR3nt: TGTGCCAGCAGCTTAATGGCGGGAGGATACAACGAGCAGTACTTC
CDR3aa: CASSLMAGGYNEQYF

j_gene: TRBJ2-7
abundance: NA
d_gene: NA
v_gene: TRBV10-3
CDR3nt: TGTGCCATCAGTGGGCCGGGACAAACGAAGAGTGCCTACGAGCAGTACTTC
CDR3aa: CAISGPGQTKSAYEQYF

j_gene: TRBJ2-1
abundance: NA
d_gene: TRBD2
v_gene: TRBV6-5
CDR3nt: TGTGCCAGCAGTTACTCAAACCGGGACTACAGGGAGCAGTTCTTC
CDR3aa: CASSYSNRDYREQFF

j_gene: TRBJ1-1
abundance: NA
d_gene: NA
v_gene: TRBV23-1
CDR3nt: TGCGCCAGCAGTCAAGTACCAGGCAATTTGGGTGAAGCTTTCTTT
CDR3aa: CASSQVPGNLGEAFF

j_gene: TRBJ1-5
abundance: NA
d_gene: NA
v_gene: TRBV19
CDR3nt: TGTGCCAGTAGTCATCAGGGTCGCAATCAGCCCCAGCATTTT
CDR3aa: CASSHQGRNQPQHF

j_gene: TRBJ2-5
abundance: few
d_gene: TRBD2
v_gene: TRBV5-1
CDR3nt: TGCGCCAGCAGCTTGGGCTCACTAGCGGGGGTACAAGAGACCCAGTACTTC
CDR3aa: CASSLGSLAGVQETQYF

j_gene: TRBJ2-7
abundance: NA
d_gene: NA
v_gene: TRBV6-1
CDR3nt: TGTGCCAGCAGTGAAAATGGACAATACTACGAGCAGTACTTC
CDR3aa: CASSENGQYYEQYF

j_gene: TRBJ1-4
abundance: NA
d_gene: NA
v_gene: TRBV19
CDR3nt: TGTGCCAGTAGTCCGGGAACAGGCTACGGCTCCCCAACTAATGAAAAACTGTTTTTT
CDR3aa: CASSPGTGYGSPTNEKLFF

j_gene: TRBJ1-1
abundance: NA
d_gene: TRBD1
v_gene: TRBV18
CDR3nt: TGTGCCAGCTCACAAGGGTACAGGGGTACTGAAGCTTTCTTT
CDR3aa: CASSQGYRGTEAFF

j_gene: TRBJ2-2
abundance: NA
d_gene: NA
v_gene: TRBV3-1/TRBV3-2
CDR3nt: TGTGCCAGCAGCCAAGATAGTGCAGGGATCACCGGGGAGCTGTTTTTT
CDR3aa: CASSQDSAGITGELFF

j_gene: TRBJ2-7
abundance: NA
d_gene: NA
v_gene: TRBV4-2
CDR3nt: TGTGCCAGCAGCCAAGATCGGAGAGGTTACGAGCAGTACTTC
CDR3aa: CASSQDRRGYEQYF

j_gene: TRBJ1-1
abundance: once
d_gene: NA
v_gene: TRBV2
CDR3nt: TGTGCCAGCACTTTGGACCAGAACACTGAAGCTTTCTTT
CDR3aa: CASTLDQNTEAFF

j_gene: TRBJ2-7
abundance: NA
d_gene: TRBD1
v_gene: TRBV3-1/TRBV3-2
CDR3nt: TGTGCCAGCAGCCAATCGACAGGGATTCGGTACGAGCAGTACTTC
CDR3aa: CASSQSTGIRYEQYF

j_gene: TRBJ1-6
abundance: NA
d_gene: NA
v_gene: TRBV11-1
CDR3nt: TGTGCCAGCAGCGCCCGGACAACGGCGCGTTCACCCCTCCACTTT
CDR3aa: CASSARTTARSPLHF

j_gene: TRBJ1-2
abundance: NA
d_gene: NA
v_gene: TRBV2
CDR3nt: TGTGCCAGCAAACAGCTCTATGGCTACACCTTC
CDR3aa: CASKQLYGYTF

j_gene: TRBJ2-4
abundance: NA
d_gene: NA
v_gene: TRBV19
CDR3nt: TGTGCCAGTAGCGAGGCGGGGACAGTCCTAGCCAAAAACATTCAGTACTTC
CDR3aa: CASSEAGTVLAKNIQYF

j_gene: TRBJ2-3
abundance: NA
d_gene: NA
v_gene: TRBV19
CDR3nt: TGTGCCAGTAGTATAGGGACCTCGGGTAGCACAGATACGCAGTATTTT
CDR3aa: CASSIGTSGSTDTQYF

j_gene: TRBJ1-5
abundance: few
d_gene: NA
v_gene: TRBV4-3
CDR3nt: TGCGCCAGCAGCCAAGATATGGGGGTGGGTCAGCCCCAGCATTTT
CDR3aa: CASSQDMGVGQPQHF

j_gene: TRBJ2-3
abundance: NA
d_gene: TRBD1
v_gene: TRBV7-8
CDR3nt: TGTGCCAGCAGCTTCAGGGACAGGGGGCTTACAGATACGCAGTATTTT
CDR3aa: CASSFRDRGLTDTQYF

j_gene: TRBJ2-2
abundance: NA
d_gene: NA
v_gene: TRBV4-2
CDR3nt: TGTGCCAGCAGCCAAGATCCCGGGGTCGCGAACACCGGGGAGCTGTTTTTT
CDR3aa: CASSQDPGVANTGELFF

j_gene: TRBJ2-3
abundance: NA
d_gene: NA
v_gene: TRBV6-6
CDR3nt: TGTGCCAGCAGTTACGATGCGTCAGATACGCAGTATTTT
CDR3aa: CASSYDASDTQYF

j_gene: TRBJ1-1
abundance: few
d_gene: NA
v_gene: TRBV7-2
CDR3nt: TGTGCCAGCAGCTTTAGGAGGGGCCAGAACACTGAAGCTTTCTTT
CDR3aa: CASSFRRGQNTEAFF

j_gene: TRBJ2-2
abundance: NA
d_gene: NA
v_gene: TRBV20-1
CDR3nt: TGCAGTGCTAGTACGGCCGCAACCGGGGAGCTGTTTTTT
CDR3aa: CSASTAATGELFF

j_gene: TRBJ1-5
abundance: NA
d_gene: TRBD1
v_gene: TRBV10-2
CDR3nt: TGCGCCAGCAGTGATGCAGGGGGGGGGCAGCCCCAGCATTTT
CDR3aa: CASSDAGGGQPQHF

j_gene: TRBJ1-2
abundance: NA
d_gene: NA
v_gene: TRBV4-1
CDR3nt: TGCGCCAGCAGCCAAGATCCCCGGAGCCCTCGGAGAGGCTACACCTTC
CDR3aa: CASSQDPRSPRRGYTF

j_gene: TRBJ2-3
abundance: NA
d_gene: TRBD2
v_gene: TRBV3-1/TRBV3-2
CDR3nt: TGTGCCAGCAGCCCCTTTCCGGGGGGTAAAGATACGCAGTATTTT
CDR3aa: CASSPFPGGKDTQYF

j_gene: TRBJ1-1
abundance: once
d_gene: TRBD1
v_gene: TRBV29-1
CDR3nt: TGCAGCGTTGAAGCCAACCCGACAGGGCCCCTGGGTAACACTGAAGCTTTCTTT
CDR3aa: CSVEANPTGPLGNTEAFF

j_gene: TRBJ1-1
abundance: few
d_gene: TRBD1
v_gene: TRBV29-1
CDR3nt: TGCAGCGTTGAAGTTTGGGACAGGGAAGCTTTCTTT
CDR3aa: CSVEVWDREAFF